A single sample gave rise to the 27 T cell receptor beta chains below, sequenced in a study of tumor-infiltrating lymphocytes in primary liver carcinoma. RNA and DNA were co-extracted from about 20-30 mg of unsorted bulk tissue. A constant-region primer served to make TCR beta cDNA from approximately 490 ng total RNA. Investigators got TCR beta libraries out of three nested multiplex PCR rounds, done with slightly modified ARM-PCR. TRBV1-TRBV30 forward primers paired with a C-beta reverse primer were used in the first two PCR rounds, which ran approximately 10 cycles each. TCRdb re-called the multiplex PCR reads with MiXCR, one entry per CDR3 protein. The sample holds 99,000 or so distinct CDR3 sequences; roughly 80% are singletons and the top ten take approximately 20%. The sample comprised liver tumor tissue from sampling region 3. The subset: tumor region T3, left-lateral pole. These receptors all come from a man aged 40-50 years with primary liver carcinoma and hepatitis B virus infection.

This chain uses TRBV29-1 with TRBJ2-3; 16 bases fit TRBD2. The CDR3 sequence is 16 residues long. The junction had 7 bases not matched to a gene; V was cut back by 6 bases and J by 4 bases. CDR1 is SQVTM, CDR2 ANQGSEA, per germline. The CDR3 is CSVRGLAGGKADTQYF. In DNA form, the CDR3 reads TGCAGCGTACGGGGACTAGCGGGAGGGAAGGCAGATACGCAGTATTTT.

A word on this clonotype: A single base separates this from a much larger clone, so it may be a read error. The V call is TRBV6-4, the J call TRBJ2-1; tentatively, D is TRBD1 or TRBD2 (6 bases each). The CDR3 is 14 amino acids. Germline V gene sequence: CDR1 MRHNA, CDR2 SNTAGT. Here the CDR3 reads CASSDGGGGGEQLF. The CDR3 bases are TGTGCCAGCAGTGACGGGGGAGGAGGGGGTGAGCAGCTCTTC.

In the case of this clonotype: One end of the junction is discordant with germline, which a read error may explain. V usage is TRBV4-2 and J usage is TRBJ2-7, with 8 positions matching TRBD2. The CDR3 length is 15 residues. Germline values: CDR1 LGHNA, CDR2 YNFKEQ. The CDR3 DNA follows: TGTACCAGCAGCCATGAACTAGCGGTTGTTTACGAGCAGTACTTC. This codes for CTSSHELAVVYEQYF.

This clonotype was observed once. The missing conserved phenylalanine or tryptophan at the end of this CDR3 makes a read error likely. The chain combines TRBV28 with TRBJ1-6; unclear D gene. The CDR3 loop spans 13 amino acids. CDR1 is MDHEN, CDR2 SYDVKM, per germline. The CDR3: CTSSQPRNSPLHI. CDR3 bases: TGTACCAGCAGCCAACCGCGCAATTCACCCCTCCACATT.

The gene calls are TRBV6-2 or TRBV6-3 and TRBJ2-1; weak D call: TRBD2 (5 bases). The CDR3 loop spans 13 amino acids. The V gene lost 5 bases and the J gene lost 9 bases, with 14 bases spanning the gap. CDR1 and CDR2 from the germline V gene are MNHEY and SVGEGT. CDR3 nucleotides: TGTGCCAGCAGTACTAGAGGGAGAACTGAGCAGTTCTTC. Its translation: CASSTRGRTEQFF.

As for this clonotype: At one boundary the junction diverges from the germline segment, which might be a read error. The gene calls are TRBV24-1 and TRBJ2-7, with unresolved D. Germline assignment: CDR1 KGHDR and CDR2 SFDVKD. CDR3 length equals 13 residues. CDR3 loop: CATGGASSHEQYF. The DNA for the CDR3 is TGTGCCACCGGTGGCGCCAGCTCCCACGAGCAGTACTTC.

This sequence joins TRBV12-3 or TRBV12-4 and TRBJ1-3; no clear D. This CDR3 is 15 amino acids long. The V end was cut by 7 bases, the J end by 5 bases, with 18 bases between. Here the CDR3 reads CASTFQRVERNTIYF. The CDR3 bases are TGTGCCAGCACTTTCCAGAGGGTGGAGAGAAACACCATATATTTT.

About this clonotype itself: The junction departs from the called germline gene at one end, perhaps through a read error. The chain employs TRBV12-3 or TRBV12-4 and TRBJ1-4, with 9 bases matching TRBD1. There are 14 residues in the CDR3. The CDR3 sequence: CAGGGTGNRNRLLF. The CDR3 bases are TGTGCCGGCGGGGGGACAGGGAACCGAAACAGACTGCTTTTT.

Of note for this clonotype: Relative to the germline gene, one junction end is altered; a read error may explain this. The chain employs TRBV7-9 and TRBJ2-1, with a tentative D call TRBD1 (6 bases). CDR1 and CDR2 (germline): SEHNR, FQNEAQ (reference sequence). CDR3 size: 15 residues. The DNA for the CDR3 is TGTGCCAGCAACTTAGGGGATAGGGGGAGAAATGAGCAGTTCTTT. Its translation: CASNLGDRGRNEQFF.

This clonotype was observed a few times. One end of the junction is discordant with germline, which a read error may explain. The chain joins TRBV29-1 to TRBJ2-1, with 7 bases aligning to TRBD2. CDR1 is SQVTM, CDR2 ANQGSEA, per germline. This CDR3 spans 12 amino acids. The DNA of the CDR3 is TGTAGTATATTAAGCGGGGTGGCAGGGCAGTTCTTC. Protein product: CSILSGVAGQFF.

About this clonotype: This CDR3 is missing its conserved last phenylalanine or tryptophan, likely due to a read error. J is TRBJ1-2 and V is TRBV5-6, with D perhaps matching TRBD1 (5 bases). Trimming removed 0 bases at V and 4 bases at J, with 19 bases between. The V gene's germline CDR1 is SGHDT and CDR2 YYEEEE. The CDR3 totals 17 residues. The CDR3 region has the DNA TGTGCCAGCAGCTTGGGAGAGGGGATGCGCCCCCTCTATGGCTACACCCTC. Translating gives CASSLGEGMRPLYGYTL.

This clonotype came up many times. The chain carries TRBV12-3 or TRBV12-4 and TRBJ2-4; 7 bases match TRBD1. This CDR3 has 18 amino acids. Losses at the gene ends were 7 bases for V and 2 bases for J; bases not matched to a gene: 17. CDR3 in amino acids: CASTWDSSGWVTKNIQYF. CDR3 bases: TGTGCCAGCACCTGGGACAGTTCTGGATGGGTGACCAAAAACATTCAGTACTTC.

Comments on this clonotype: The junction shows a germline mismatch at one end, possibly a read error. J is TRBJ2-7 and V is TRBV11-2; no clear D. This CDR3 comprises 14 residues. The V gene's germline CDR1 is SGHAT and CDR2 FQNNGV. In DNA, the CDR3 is TGTGCCAACAGCTCTAACAGTAACTCCAACGAGCAGTACTTC. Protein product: CANSSNSNSNEQYF.

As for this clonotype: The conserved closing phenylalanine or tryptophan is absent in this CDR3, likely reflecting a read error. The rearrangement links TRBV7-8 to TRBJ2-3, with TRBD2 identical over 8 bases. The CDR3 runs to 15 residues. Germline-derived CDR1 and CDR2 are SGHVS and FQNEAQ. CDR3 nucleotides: TGTGACAGCACCAGCGGGGGCCAGGGCACAGATACGCAGTATTGT. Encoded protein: CDSTSGGQGTDTQYC.

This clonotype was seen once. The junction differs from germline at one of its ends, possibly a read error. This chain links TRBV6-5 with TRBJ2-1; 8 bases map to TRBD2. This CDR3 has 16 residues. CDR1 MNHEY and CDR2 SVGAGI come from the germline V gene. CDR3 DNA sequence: TGTGCCAGCAGTCACTCTGGAGCGGGAGTGCGGAATGAGCACTTCTTC. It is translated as CASSHSGAGVRNEHFF.

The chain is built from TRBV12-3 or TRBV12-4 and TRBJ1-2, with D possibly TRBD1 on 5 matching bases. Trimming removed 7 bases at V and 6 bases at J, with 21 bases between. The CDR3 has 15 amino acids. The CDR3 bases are TGTGCCAGCAACCGACTCGCCGGGGGGAGAGATGGCTACACCTTC. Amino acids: CASNRLAGGRDGYTF.

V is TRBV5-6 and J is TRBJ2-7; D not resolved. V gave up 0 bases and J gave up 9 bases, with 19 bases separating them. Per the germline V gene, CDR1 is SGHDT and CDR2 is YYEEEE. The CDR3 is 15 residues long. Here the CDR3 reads CASSLEGSNAGVQYF. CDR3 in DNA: TGTGCCAGCAGCTTGGAGGGCAGTAATGCTGGCGTGCAGTACTTC.

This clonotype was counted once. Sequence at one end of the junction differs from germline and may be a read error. The CDR3 region is CNVDLSRANTNEQFF. CDR3 bases: TGCAACGTTGATCTTTCTAGGGCCAATACGAATGAACAGTTCTTC. The chain recombines TRBV29-1 with TRBJ2-1; no clear D. Germline CDR1 is SQVTM and CDR2 is ANQGSEA. The length of the CDR3 is 15 residues.

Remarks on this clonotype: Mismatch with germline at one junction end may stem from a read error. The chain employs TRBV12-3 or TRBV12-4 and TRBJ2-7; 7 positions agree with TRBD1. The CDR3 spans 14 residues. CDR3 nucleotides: TGTCCCAGCACATCGATAGGGGGCATGGACGAGCAGTATTTC. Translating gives CPSTSIGGMDEQYF.

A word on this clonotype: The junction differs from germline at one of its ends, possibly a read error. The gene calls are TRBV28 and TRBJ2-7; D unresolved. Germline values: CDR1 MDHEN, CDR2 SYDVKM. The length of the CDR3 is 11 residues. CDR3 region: CASSAPVEHYF. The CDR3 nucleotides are TGTGCCAGTAGTGCCCCGGTCGAGCACTACTTC.

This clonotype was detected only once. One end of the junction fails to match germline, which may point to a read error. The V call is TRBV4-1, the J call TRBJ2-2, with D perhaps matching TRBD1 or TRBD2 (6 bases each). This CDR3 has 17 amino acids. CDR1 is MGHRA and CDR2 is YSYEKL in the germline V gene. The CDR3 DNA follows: TGCACCAGCAGTCAAGACCCTAAGCCGGGGGCGATCGGGGAGCTGTTTTTT. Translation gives CTSSQDPKPGAIGELFF.

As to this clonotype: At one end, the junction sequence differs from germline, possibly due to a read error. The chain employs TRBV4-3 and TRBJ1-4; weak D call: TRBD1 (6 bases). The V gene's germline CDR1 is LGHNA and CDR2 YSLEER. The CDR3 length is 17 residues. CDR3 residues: CAGNQDLAGGGFEKLLF. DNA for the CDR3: TGCGCCGGCAACCAAGACCTCGCGGGGGGCGGCTTCGAAAAACTGCTTTTT.

As DNA, the CDR3 is TGTGCCAGCAGTCGGACTAGTGGGAACACAGATACGCAGTATTTT. Its translation: CASSRTSGNTDTQYF. This chain uses TRBV6-4 with TRBJ2-3; 7 bases match TRBD2. Trimming cost V 5 bases and J 2 bases; bases outside gene matches: 7. This CDR3 is built from 15 residues. The germline V gene has CDR1 MRHNA and CDR2 SNTAGT.

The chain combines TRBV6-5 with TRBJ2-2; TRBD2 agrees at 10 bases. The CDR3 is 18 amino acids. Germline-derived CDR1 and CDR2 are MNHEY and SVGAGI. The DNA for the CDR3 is TGTGCTCGCAGAACGATCCTCGGGACTAGCGAGAGAGGTGAGGAGCTGTTTTTT. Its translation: CARRTILGTSERGEELFF.

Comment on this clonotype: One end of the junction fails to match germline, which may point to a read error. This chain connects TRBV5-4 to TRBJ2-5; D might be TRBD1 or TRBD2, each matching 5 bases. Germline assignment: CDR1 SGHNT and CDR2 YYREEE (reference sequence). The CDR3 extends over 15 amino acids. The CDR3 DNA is TGTATCAGCAGCTTGAACGGGGACGGCCAAGAGACCCGGTACTTC. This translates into CISSLNGDGQETRYF.

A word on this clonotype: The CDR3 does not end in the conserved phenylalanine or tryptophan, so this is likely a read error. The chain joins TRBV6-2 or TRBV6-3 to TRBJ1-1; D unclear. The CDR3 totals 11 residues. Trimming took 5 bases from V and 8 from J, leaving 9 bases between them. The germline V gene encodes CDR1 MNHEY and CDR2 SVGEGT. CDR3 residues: CASSEGAEAFS. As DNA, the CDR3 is TGTGCCAGCAGTGAGGGAGCAGAAGCTTTCTCT.

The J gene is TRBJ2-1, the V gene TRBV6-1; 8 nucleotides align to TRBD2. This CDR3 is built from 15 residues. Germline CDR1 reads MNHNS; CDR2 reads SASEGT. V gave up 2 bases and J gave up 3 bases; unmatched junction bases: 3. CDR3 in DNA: TGTGCCAGCAGTGAATTTAGCGGGATCTACAATGAGCAGTTCTTC. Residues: CASSEFSGIYNEQFF.